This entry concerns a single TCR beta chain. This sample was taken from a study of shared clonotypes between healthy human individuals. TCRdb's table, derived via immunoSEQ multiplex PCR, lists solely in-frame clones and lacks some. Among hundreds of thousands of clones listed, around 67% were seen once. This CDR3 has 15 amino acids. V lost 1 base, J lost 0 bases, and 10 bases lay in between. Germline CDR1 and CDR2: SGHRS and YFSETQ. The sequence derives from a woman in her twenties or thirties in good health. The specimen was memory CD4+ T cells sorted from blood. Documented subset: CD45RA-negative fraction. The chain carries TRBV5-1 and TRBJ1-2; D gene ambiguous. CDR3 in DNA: TGCGCCAGCAGCTTGTCCGCGGGTTCTAACTATGGCTACACCTTC. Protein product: CASSLSAGSNYGYTF.